This T cell receptor beta chain was recorded in a study of cytomegalovirus exposure and HLA in healthy donors. Study outcomes and limitations: It was about 180 TCR beta chains that were listed as cytomegalovirus-associated. As confirmed in vitro, a few CMV-associated chains were specific for CMV antigens. It was reported in a later analysis that an Asian-associated ancestry cluster showed fewer N-insertions than the approximately 700-donor mean. A classifier reportedly called cytomegalovirus status with high sensitivity and specificity.

V lost 6 bases and J lost 4; bases outside the gene matches: 11. From germline, CDR1 is MDHEN and CDR2 SYDVKM. This CDR3 is 15 amino acids long. PCR employed 60 Vbeta and 13 Jbeta primers. Measured with immunoSEQ multiplex PCR; TCRdb has only the in-frame clones, and not every one. The data hold roughly 98,000 clones, with approximately 75% observed a single time. Notes on this clone: Its antigen is unidentified.

Sequenced material: PBMCs. This TCR derives from a female donor in good health and CMV-seropositive. The V call is TRBV28, the J call TRBJ1-1, with TRBD1 identical over 7 bases. CDR3 sequence reads: CASSPGQVGGTEAFF. CDR3 nucleotide sequence: TGTGCCAGCAGCCCTGGACAGGTTGGGGGCACTGAAGCTTTCTTT.